These T cell receptor beta chains were read from a single sample in a study of cytomegalovirus exposure and HLA in healthy donors. Data came from immunoSEQ multiplex PCR; TCRdb stores just in-frame clones and leaves some out. This sample has 75,000 to 95,000 clones, with 63% found just once. Input material: PBMCs. The receptors were gathered from a woman aged 30 to 39 in good health and CMV-seronegative. Both conserved end residues are part of each CDR3. A D gene is named only where the DNA matches it firmly. For some rows the clone size is stated as once, few or many, or as a class when expanded; others skip it.

abundance: NA
v_gene: TRBV2
j_gene: TRBJ2-7
d_gene: TRBD2
CDR3aa: CASRGLAPFSEQYF
CDR3nt: TGTGCCAGCAGAGGACTAGCGCCATTTTCCGAGCAGTACTTC

abundance: NA
v_gene: TRBV5-4
j_gene: TRBJ2-1
d_gene: NA
CDR3aa: CASSLGELEQFF
CDR3nt: TGTGCCAGCAGCTTGGGTGAGTTGGAGCAGTTCTTC

abundance: NA
v_gene: TRBV6-1
j_gene: TRBJ2-7
d_gene: NA
CDR3aa: CASSEAWQANYEQYF
CDR3nt: TGTGCCAGCAGTGAAGCATGGCAGGCAAACTACGAGCAGTACTTC

abundance: NA
v_gene: TRBV6-5
j_gene: TRBJ2-3
d_gene: NA
CDR3aa: CASSQTGGGTDTQYF
CDR3nt: TGTGCCAGCAGTCAAACAGGGGGGGGCACAGATACGCAGTATTTT

abundance: NA
v_gene: TRBV5-6
j_gene: TRBJ1-5
d_gene: NA
CDR3aa: CASSLVYSNQPQHF
CDR3nt: TGTGCCAGCAGCTTGGTCTATAGCAATCAGCCCCAGCATTTT

abundance: NA
v_gene: TRBV6-1
j_gene: TRBJ2-5
d_gene: NA
CDR3aa: CASSDRVWETQYF
CDR3nt: TGTGCCAGCAGTGACCGGGTCTGGGAGACCCAGTACTTC

abundance: few
v_gene: TRBV5-1
j_gene: TRBJ1-5
d_gene: NA
CDR3aa: CASSLDQIDSNQPQHF
CDR3nt: TGCGCCAGCAGCTTGGATCAGATTGATAGCAATCAGCCCCAGCATTTT

abundance: NA
v_gene: TRBV4-3
j_gene: TRBJ2-7
d_gene: NA
CDR3aa: CASSPRGQGRDGYEQYF
CDR3nt: TGCGCCAGCAGCCCAAGAGGGCAGGGGCGTGATGGATACGAGCAGTACTTC

abundance: NA
v_gene: TRBV15
j_gene: TRBJ2-7
d_gene: TRBD1
CDR3aa: CATSRDRGPYEQYF
CDR3nt: TGTGCCACCAGCAGAGACAGGGGGCCGTACGAGCAGTACTTC

abundance: NA
v_gene: TRBV6-5
j_gene: TRBJ2-6
d_gene: NA
CDR3aa: CASRLRGSGANVLTF
CDR3nt: TGTGCCAGCAGGTTGAGGGGGTCCGGGGCCAACGTCCTGACTTTC

abundance: NA
v_gene: TRBV7-9
j_gene: TRBJ1-4
d_gene: NA
CDR3aa: CASSIQRGLIEKLFF
CDR3nt: TGTGCCAGCAGCATACAGCGGGGCTTGATTGAAAAACTGTTTTTT

abundance: NA
v_gene: TRBV29-1
j_gene: TRBJ2-5
d_gene: TRBD1
CDR3aa: CSVDKGAVETQYF
CDR3nt: TGCAGCGTTGACAAGGGGGCGGTCGAGACCCAGTACTTC

abundance: NA
v_gene: TRBV7-6
j_gene: TRBJ1-5
d_gene: TRBD1
CDR3aa: CASSSRTGKNQPQHF
CDR3nt: TGTGCCAGCAGCTCCCGGACAGGAAAGAATCAGCCCCAGCATTTT

abundance: NA
v_gene: TRBV6-5
j_gene: TRBJ1-5
d_gene: NA
CDR3aa: CASKITQHSNQPQHF
CDR3nt: TGTGCCAGCAAGATTACACAACATAGCAATCAGCCCCAGCATTTT

abundance: once
v_gene: TRBV5-1
j_gene: TRBJ1-2
d_gene: TRBD1
CDR3aa: CASSAGQGDYGYTF
CDR3nt: TGCGCCAGCAGCGCCGGACAGGGGGACTATGGCTACACCTTC

abundance: NA
v_gene: TRBV7-8
j_gene: TRBJ1-4
d_gene: NA
CDR3aa: CASSYSPFRATNEKLFF
CDR3nt: TGTGCCAGCAGCTACTCCCCCTTTCGGGCAACTAATGAAAAACTGTTTTTT

abundance: few
v_gene: TRBV10-3
j_gene: TRBJ1-2
d_gene: NA
CDR3aa: CAIRPQGPGGYTF
CDR3nt: TGTGCCATCAGGCCACAGGGTCCTGGCGGCTACACCTTC

abundance: NA
v_gene: TRBV5-1
j_gene: TRBJ2-7
d_gene: TRBD1
CDR3aa: CASSLAVGQGYEQYF
CDR3nt: TGCGCCAGCAGCTTGGCCGTGGGACAGGGATACGAGCAGTACTTC

abundance: once
v_gene: TRBV11-2
j_gene: TRBJ2-7
d_gene: TRBD1
CDR3aa: CASSYDRVGQYF
CDR3nt: TGTGCCAGCAGCTACGACAGGGTCGGGCAGTACTTC

abundance: NA
v_gene: TRBV5-1
j_gene: TRBJ2-5
d_gene: NA
CDR3aa: CASSDLGVGQETQYF
CDR3nt: TGCGCCAGCAGCGATTTAGGGGTCGGACAAGAGACCCAGTACTTC

abundance: NA
v_gene: TRBV5-1
j_gene: TRBJ2-7
d_gene: NA
CDR3aa: CASSLDRVIEQYF
CDR3nt: TGCGCCAGCAGCTTGGACAGGGTTATCGAGCAGTACTTC

abundance: NA
v_gene: TRBV27
j_gene: TRBJ1-5
d_gene: NA
CDR3aa: CASSSGTIRGQPQHF
CDR3nt: TGTGCCAGCAGTTCGGGGACAATCAGGGGTCAGCCCCAGCATTTT

abundance: NA
v_gene: TRBV9
j_gene: TRBJ2-7
d_gene: NA
CDR3aa: CASSPRAPGYEQYF
CDR3nt: TGTGCCAGCAGCCCGCGGGCCCCGGGGTACGAGCAGTACTTC

abundance: NA
v_gene: TRBV5-1
j_gene: TRBJ2-2
d_gene: NA
CDR3aa: CASSQTGASNTGELFF
CDR3nt: TGCGCCAGCAGCCAAACAGGCGCCTCGAACACCGGGGAGCTGTTTTTT

abundance: NA
v_gene: TRBV11-3
j_gene: TRBJ1-1
d_gene: NA
CDR3aa: CASSHSRDTEAFF
CDR3nt: TGTGCCAGCAGCCACTCACGGGACACTGAAGCTTTCTTT

abundance: NA
v_gene: TRBV2
j_gene: TRBJ1-1
d_gene: TRBD1
CDR3aa: CASRGDRGGTEAFF
CDR3nt: TGTGCCAGCAGAGGGGACAGGGGCGGCACTGAAGCTTTCTTT

abundance: once
v_gene: TRBV28
j_gene: TRBJ2-3
d_gene: TRBD2
CDR3aa: CASSPRTSGLTDTQYF
CDR3nt: TGTGCCAGCAGTCCAAGGACTAGCGGACTCACAGATACGCAGTATTTT

abundance: many
v_gene: TRBV7-3
j_gene: TRBJ2-1
d_gene: TRBD2
CDR3aa: CASSFTTSGRKNEQFF
CDR3nt: TGTGCCAGCAGCTTCACGACTAGCGGGAGAAAGAATGAGCAGTTCTTC

abundance: NA
v_gene: TRBV15
j_gene: TRBJ2-1
d_gene: TRBD2
CDR3aa: CATSSFGLAASYNEQFF
CDR3nt: TGTGCCACCAGCAGCTTCGGACTAGCGGCCTCCTACAATGAGCAGTTCTTC

abundance: NA
v_gene: TRBV9
j_gene: TRBJ1-1
d_gene: TRBD1
CDR3aa: CASSRQGPTEAFF
CDR3nt: TGTGCCAGCAGCCGACAGGGGCCCACTGAAGCTTTCTTT

abundance: few
v_gene: TRBV5-1
j_gene: TRBJ2-7
d_gene: NA
CDR3aa: CASSLAMQGWEQYF
CDR3nt: TGCGCCAGCAGCTTGGCCATGCAGGGTTGGGAGCAGTACTTC

abundance: NA
v_gene: TRBV6-6
j_gene: TRBJ1-1
d_gene: NA
CDR3aa: CASRKDRANTEAFF
CDR3nt: TGTGCCAGCAGGAAGGACAGAGCAAACACTGAAGCTTTCTTT

abundance: NA
v_gene: TRBV5-4
j_gene: TRBJ1-3
d_gene: TRBD1
CDR3aa: CASSLAGTGVIAGNTIYF
CDR3nt: TGTGCCAGCAGCTTGGCCGGGACAGGGGTGATTGCGGGAAACACCATATATTTT

abundance: NA
v_gene: TRBV4-2
j_gene: TRBJ2-2
d_gene: NA
CDR3aa: CASSQVTGGLEAGELFF
CDR3nt: TGTGCCAGCAGCCAAGTAACCGGGGGGCTGGAGGCCGGGGAGCTGTTTTTT

abundance: NA
v_gene: TRBV5-1
j_gene: TRBJ2-5
d_gene: TRBD2
CDR3aa: CASSPTSGRSDETQYF
CDR3nt: TGCGCCAGCAGCCCGACTAGCGGGAGGTCCGATGAGACCCAGTACTTC

abundance: few
v_gene: TRBV10-1
j_gene: TRBJ2-7
d_gene: TRBD1
CDR3aa: CASSAGTGESGYEQYF
CDR3nt: TGCGCCAGCAGTGCCGGGACAGGGGAATCAGGCTACGAGCAGTACTTC

abundance: NA
v_gene: TRBV5-8
j_gene: TRBJ1-2
d_gene: NA
CDR3aa: CASSTEGNYGYTF
CDR3nt: TGTGCCAGCAGCACGGAGGGTAACTATGGCTACACCTTC

abundance: NA
v_gene: TRBV5-6
j_gene: TRBJ1-2
d_gene: NA
CDR3aa: CASSYRDYGYTF
CDR3nt: TGTGCCAGCAGCTACAGGGACTATGGCTACACCTTC

abundance: NA
v_gene: TRBV25-1
j_gene: TRBJ1-3
d_gene: NA
CDR3aa: CASSENRPNSGNTIYF
CDR3nt: TGTGCCAGCAGTGAAAACAGGCCGAATTCTGGAAACACCATATATTTT

abundance: few
v_gene: TRBV11-3
j_gene: TRBJ2-2
d_gene: NA
CDR3aa: CASSLDRDTGELFF
CDR3nt: TGTGCCAGCAGCTTAGATCGGGACACCGGGGAGCTGTTTTTT

abundance: few
v_gene: TRBV6-6
j_gene: TRBJ1-1
d_gene: NA
CDR3aa: CASSYTENTEAFF
CDR3nt: TGTGCCAGCAGTTACACAGAGAACACTGAAGCTTTCTTT

abundance: NA
v_gene: TRBV7-2
j_gene: TRBJ1-5
d_gene: NA
CDR3aa: CASSWAGDQPQHF
CDR3nt: TGTGCCAGCAGCTGGGCCGGGGATCAGCCCCAGCATTTT

abundance: few
v_gene: TRBV6-5
j_gene: TRBJ1-2
d_gene: NA
CDR3aa: CASSQKPFTVRGYTF
CDR3nt: TGTGCCAGCAGTCAGAAGCCTTTTACAGTTCGTGGCTACACCTTC

abundance: once
v_gene: TRBV10-1
j_gene: TRBJ2-3
d_gene: TRBD2
CDR3aa: CASSADSGSTDTQYF
CDR3nt: TGCGCCAGCAGTGCGGATAGCGGGAGCACAGATACGCAGTATTTT

abundance: NA
v_gene: TRBV5-1
j_gene: TRBJ2-1
d_gene: TRBD2
CDR3aa: CASSSPGGSSYNEQFF
CDR3nt: TGCGCCAGCAGCTCCCCAGGCGGGAGCTCCTACAATGAGCAGTTCTTC

abundance: NA
v_gene: TRBV28
j_gene: TRBJ1-3
d_gene: NA
CDR3aa: CASSPSLGNTIYF
CDR3nt: TGTGCCAGCAGCCCATCACTAGGAAACACCATATATTTT

abundance: NA
v_gene: TRBV19
j_gene: TRBJ1-1
d_gene: NA
CDR3aa: CASSLPFGVADTEAFF
CDR3nt: TGTGCCAGTAGTCTCCCTTTCGGGGTTGCGGACACTGAAGCTTTCTTT

abundance: NA
v_gene: TRBV19
j_gene: TRBJ2-7
d_gene: TRBD1
CDR3aa: CASSAPGQVYEQYF
CDR3nt: TGTGCCAGTAGTGCTCCGGGACAGGTCTACGAGCAGTACTTC

abundance: NA
v_gene: TRBV5-1
j_gene: TRBJ2-3
d_gene: TRBD1
CDR3aa: CASKGQGEDTQYF
CDR3nt: TGCGCCAGCAAGGGACAGGGGGAAGATACGCAGTATTTT

abundance: NA
v_gene: TRBV7-9
j_gene: TRBJ1-2
d_gene: NA
CDR3aa: CASSLAGHNNYGYTF
CDR3nt: TGTGCCAGCAGCTTAGCGGGACACAATAACTATGGCTACACCTTC